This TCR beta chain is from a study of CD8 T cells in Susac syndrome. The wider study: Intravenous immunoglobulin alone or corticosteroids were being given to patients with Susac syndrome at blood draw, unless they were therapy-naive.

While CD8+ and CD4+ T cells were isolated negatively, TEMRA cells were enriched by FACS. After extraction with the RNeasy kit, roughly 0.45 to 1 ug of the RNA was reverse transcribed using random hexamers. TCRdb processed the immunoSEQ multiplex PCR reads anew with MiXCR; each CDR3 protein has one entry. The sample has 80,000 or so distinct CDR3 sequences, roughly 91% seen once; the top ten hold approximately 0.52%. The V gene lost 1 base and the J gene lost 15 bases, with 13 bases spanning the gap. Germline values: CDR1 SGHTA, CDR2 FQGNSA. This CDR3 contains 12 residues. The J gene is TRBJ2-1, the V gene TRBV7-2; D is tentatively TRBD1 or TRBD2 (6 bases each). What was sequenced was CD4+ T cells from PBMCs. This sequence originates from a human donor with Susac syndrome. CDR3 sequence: CASSLVGGGRFF. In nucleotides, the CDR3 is TGTGCCAGCAGCTTAGTGGGGGGCGGGCGGTTCTTC.